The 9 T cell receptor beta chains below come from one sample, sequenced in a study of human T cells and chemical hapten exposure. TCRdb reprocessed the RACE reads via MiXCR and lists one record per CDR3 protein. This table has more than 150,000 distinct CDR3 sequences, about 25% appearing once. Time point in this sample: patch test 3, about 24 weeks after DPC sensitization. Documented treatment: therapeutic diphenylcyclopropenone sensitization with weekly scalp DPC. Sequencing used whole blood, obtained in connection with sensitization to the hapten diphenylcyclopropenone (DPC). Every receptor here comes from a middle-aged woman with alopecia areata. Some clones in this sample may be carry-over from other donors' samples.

The CDR3 protein is CASSISGTLRTGELFF. In nucleotides, the CDR3 is TGTGCCAGTAGTATTTCCGGGACACTGAGAACCGGGGAGCTGTTTTTT. The chain joins TRBV19 to TRBJ2-2, with a possible D match to TRBD1 (6 bases). Germline V gene lookup returns CDR1 LNHDA and CDR2 SQIVND (reference sequence). The germline V and J ends were trimmed by 3 bases and 5 bases, with 16 bases remaining between them. The CDR3 loop spans 16 amino acids.

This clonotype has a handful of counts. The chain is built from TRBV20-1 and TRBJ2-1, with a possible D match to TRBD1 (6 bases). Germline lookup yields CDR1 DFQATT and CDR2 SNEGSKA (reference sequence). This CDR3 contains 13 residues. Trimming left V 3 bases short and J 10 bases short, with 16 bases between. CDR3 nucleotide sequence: TGCAGTGCTAGGAGGGACACCCCGGGGGAGCAGTTCTTC. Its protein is CSARRDTPGEQFF.

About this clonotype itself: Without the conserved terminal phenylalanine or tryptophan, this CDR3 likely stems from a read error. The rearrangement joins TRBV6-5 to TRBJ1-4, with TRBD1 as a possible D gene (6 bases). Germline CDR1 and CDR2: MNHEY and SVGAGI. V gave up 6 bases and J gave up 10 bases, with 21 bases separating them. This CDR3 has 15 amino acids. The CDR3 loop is CASSRTTGSFGKLFS. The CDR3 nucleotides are TGTGCCAGCAGCCGAACAACAGGGTCGTTCGGAAAACTGTTTTCT.

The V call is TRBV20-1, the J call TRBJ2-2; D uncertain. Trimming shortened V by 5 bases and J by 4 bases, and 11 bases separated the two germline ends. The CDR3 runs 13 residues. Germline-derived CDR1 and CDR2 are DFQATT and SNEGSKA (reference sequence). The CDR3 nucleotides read TGCAGTGCTCCCAGCCGAGTCACCGGGGAGCTGTTTTTT. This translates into CSAPSRVTGELFF.

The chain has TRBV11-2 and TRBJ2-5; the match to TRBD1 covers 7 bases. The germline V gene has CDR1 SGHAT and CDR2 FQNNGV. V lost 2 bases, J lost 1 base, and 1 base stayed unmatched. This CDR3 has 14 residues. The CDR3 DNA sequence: TGTGCCAGCAGCTTACACAGGGGCCAAGAGACCCAGTACTTC. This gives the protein CASSLHRGQETQYF. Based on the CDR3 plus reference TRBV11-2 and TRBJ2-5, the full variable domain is EAGVAQSPRYKIIEKRQSVAFWCNPISGHATLYWYQQILGQGPKLLIQFQNNGVVDDSQLPKDRFSAERLKGVDSTLKIQPAKLEDSAVYLCASSLHRGQETQYFGPGTRLLVL.

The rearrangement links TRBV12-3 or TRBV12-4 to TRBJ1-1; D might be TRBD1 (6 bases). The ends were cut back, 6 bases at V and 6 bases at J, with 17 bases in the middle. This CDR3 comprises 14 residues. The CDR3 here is CASSLRGSRSEAFF. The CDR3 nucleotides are TGTGCCAGCAGCCTCAGGGGCAGTCGGTCTGAAGCTTTCTTT.

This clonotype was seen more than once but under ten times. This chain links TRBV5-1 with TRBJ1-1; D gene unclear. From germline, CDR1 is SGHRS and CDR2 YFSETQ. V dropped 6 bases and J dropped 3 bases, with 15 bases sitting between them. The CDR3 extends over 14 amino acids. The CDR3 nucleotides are TGCGCCAGCACCCTGGAGAGGGAGGACACTGAAGCTTTCTTT. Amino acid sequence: CASTLEREDTEAFF.

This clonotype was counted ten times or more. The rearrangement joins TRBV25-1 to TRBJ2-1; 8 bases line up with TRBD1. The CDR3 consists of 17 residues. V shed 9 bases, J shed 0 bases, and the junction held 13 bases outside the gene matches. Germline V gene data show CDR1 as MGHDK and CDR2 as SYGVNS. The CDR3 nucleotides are TGTGCCAGTCAGGGGGCTGGGGCGCCCCGCTCCTACAATGAGCAGTTCTTC. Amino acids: CASQGAGAPRSYNEQFF. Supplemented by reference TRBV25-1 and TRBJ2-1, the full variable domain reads EADIYQTPRYLVIGTGKKITLECSQTMGHDKMYWYQQDPGMELHLIHYSYGVNSTEKGDLSSESTVSRIRTEHFPLTLESARPSHTSQYLCASQGAGAPRSYNEQFFGPGTRLTVL.

CDR3 bases: TGCGCCAGCAGCCAAGAACTAGCGCAATCTATGTACTTC. It specifies CASSQELAQSMYF. The rearrangement uses TRBV4-3 and TRBJ2-7, with TRBD2 identical over 7 bases. V gave up 0 bases and J gave up 12 bases; unmatched junction bases: 8. Germline CDR1 reads LGHNA; CDR2 reads YSLEER. The CDR3 spans 13 residues.